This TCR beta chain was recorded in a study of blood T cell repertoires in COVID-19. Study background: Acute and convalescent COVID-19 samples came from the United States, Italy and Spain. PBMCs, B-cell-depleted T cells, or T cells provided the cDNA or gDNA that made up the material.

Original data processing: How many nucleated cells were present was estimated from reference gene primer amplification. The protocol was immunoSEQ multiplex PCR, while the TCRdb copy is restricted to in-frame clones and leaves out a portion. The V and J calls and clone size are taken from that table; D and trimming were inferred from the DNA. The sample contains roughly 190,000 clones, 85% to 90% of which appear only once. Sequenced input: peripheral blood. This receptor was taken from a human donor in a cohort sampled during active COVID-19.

The DNA of the CDR3 is TGTGCCAGCAGCTTGCGCGGGATGTCCTACGAGCAGTACTTC. Translated: CASSLRGMSYEQYF. The genes are TRBV5-8 and TRBJ2-7, with D tentatively TRBD2 (6 bases). Germline V lookup: CDR1 SGHTS, CDR2 YDEGEE. Trimming took off 1 base at V and 1 base at J, with 9 bases between the two ends. The CDR3 extends over 14 amino acids. The full variable domain, its missing parts supplied by reference TRBV5-8 and TRBJ2-7, is EAGVTQSPTHLIKTRGQQATLRCSPISGHTSVYWYQQALGLGLQFLLWYDEGEERNRGNFPPRFSGRQFPNYSSELNVNALELEDSALYLCASSLRGMSYEQYFGPGTRLTVT.